This TCR beta chain is from a study of OX40 agonist ivuxolimab in advanced cancers. Study-level background: Clinicians treated patients with ivuxolimab, an agonistic anti-OX40 (CD134) antibody. Two patients with cutaneous melanoma and one with hepatocellular carcinoma, three in total, showed partial responses.

Some clones are missing from TCRdb's copy, which holds only in-frame ones; the method was immunoSEQ multiplex PCR. The table lists about 50,000 clones, under 90% of them singletons. Study-wide results and caveats: The study observed clonal expansion of CD4+ and CD8+ blood T cells by week 6 at 0.1 to 3.0 mg/kg. Averaged across samples, CD8+ T cells carried more expanded clones than CD4+ did.

As regards this clone: The antigen remains undetermined.

The germline CDR1 and CDR2 sequences are SGHAT and FQNNGV. This CDR3 region has 12 residues. V was trimmed by 2 bases and J by 6 bases, leaving 6 bases between them. This TCR came from an adult with an advanced solid tumor such as melanoma, head and neck, liver or kidney cancer. This chain links TRBV11-2 with TRBJ2-3; D gene unclear. Sequencing was performed on CD4+ or CD8+ T cells sorted from blood, taken in a trial of the OX40 agonist ivuxolimab. CDR3 DNA sequence: TGTGCCAGCAGCTTAAGCATGGATACGCAGTATTTT. Its translation: CASSLSMDTQYF.